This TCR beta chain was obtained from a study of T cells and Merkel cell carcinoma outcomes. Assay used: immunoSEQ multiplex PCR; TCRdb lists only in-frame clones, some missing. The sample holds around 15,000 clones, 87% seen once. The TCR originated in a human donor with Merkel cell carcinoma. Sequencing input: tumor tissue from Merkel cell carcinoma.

CDR3: CASSLGVYEQYF. CDR3 in DNA: TGTGCCAGCAGCTTGGGGGTCTACGAGCAGTACTTC. This chain links TRBV7-9 with TRBJ2-7, with D perhaps given as TRBD1 or TRBD2 (5 bases each). Trimming shortened V by 3 bases and J by 3 bases, and 6 bases separated the two germline ends. The CDR3 runs to 12 residues. Germline CDR1 is SEHNR and CDR2 is FQNEAQ (reference sequence).